This T cell receptor beta chain came from a study of cytomegalovirus exposure and HLA in healthy donors (dated by TCRdb to 2015 to 2018). About the full investigation: An earlier analysis of 587 of the donors reported approximately 300 Gb of sequence data and about 120 million unique TCR beta sequences obtained from around 190 million T cells. Approximately 300 gigabases of sequencing data and about 92 million unique TCR sequences made up an early release that covered several hundred HLA-typed donors. Of the 350 to 450 genotyped donors, around 81% fell in the genetic ancestry cluster associated with self-reported Caucasian donors. The study was designed to test whether signatures of past pathogen exposure could be identified by cataloging public T cell receptors. The T cell repertoires of several hundred subjects were profiled by immunosequencing and related to cytomegalovirus serostatus. In addition to the first cohort of several hundred subjects, a separate validation cohort of approximately 120 different subjects was used. The study combined high-throughput TCR immunosequencing, statistical association of individual TCRs with disease status, and machine learning to predict cytomegalovirus infection status. To study patterns of TCR occurrence, a later analysis re-analyzed previously published TCR beta repertoires from more than 550 donors and added high-resolution HLA genotyping. Rather than drawing on any new phenotypic data, the later analysis identified candidate immune exposures from TCR beta sequences and the way those sequences occurred across donors. In an earlier analysis of 500 to 650 of the donors, high-throughput TCR beta sequencing was used to judge whether each TCR beta V gene segment behaved as functional or pseudogenic. Donor age, sex, ethnicity and CMV serostatus were compiled together with the repertoire data. A later genetic analysis used genome-wide SNP genotypes for about three fifths of the 666 donors, treating that subset as a discovery cohort. All discovery cohort repertoires had been generated using a single sequencing platform. HLA typing covered class I and class II loci at four-digit resolution. The number of typed donors differed by locus: about 629-630 for A, B, C, DRB1 and DQB1; approximately 520 for DQA1; around 610 for DPA1; and some 470 for DPB1. Roughly 5 DR-DQ haplotypes were handled as single units for association and clustering, since linkage in the cohort was strong. Among some 400 genotyped donors of the cohort, an average of approximately 240,000 unique TCR beta nucleotide sequences was sequenced per donor, of which roughly 18% were non-productive. Study-wide conclusions, independent of this receptor: Correlated functional status among segregating V segments might reflect linkage disequilibrium, but an unknown experimental factor could not be ruled out. A total of about 180 TCR beta chains were listed by the study as associated with cytomegalovirus. V-gene and J-gene trimming of TCR beta chains was associated with a missense DCLRE1C variant in a later genetic analysis, and the association was replicated in an independent cohort. The authors suggested that the approach could potentially be extended to other disease states and immunological phenotypes. The classifier was reported to diagnose cytomegalovirus status with high specificity and sensitivity in both the original and validation cohorts. Broadly in line with IMGT annotations, most TCR beta V segments showed up in productive rearrangements about 87% or about 30% of the time in an earlier analysis of approximately 600 of the donors. According to a later genetic analysis, donors in an Asian-associated ancestry cluster had fewer N-insertions in productive TCRs than the approximately 610-donor mean. When HLA alleles, especially DR and DQ, strongly co-occurred, attributing TCR associations to individual alleles was difficult. The presence/absence analyses assumed that sequencing depth was roughly uniform across donors, and that assumption may not be true. Because counts were too low, about 18 rarely observed V segments, including chromosome 9 orphons, were left out of the earlier analysis of about 500 of the donors. A later analysis found that most CMV-associated TCR beta chains appeared HLA-restricted, with HLA associations seemingly driven largely by CMV exposure. Because HLA typing was unavailable for some donors at each locus, only the typed subset was used in association tests. A later analysis reported that several top co-occurrence clusters appeared linked to parvovirus B19, influenza, CMV and Epstein-Barr virus. For the cohort, immune exposure information was limited to CMV serostatus. At a false discovery rate of 0.05, a later analysis linked 16,951 TCR beta sequences to specific HLA alleles. Across donors, most TCR sequences were observed very rarely, whereas some public TCRs were present in many individuals. In a later analysis, TCR association rates were found to vary across HLA loci, with the most associated TCRs seen for DRB1 alleles and the fewest for HLA-C alleles. Compared with equally common non-associated chains, HLA-associated TCR beta chains in a later analysis were more clonally expanded and had lower generation probabilities. A cluster of highly shared sequence variants was judged likely to be a technical artifact of the sequencing pipeline. A few of the identified cytomegalovirus-associated TCR beta chains were confirmed in vitro to be specific for cytomegalovirus antigens. Some IMGT-functional V segments, including TRBV6-2 and TRBV6-3, could not be distinguished by the 87-base-pair reads and were therefore excluded. A further reported finding was that TCR beta sequences accurately predicted the HLA-A and HLA-B alleles for most subjects in the first cohort. Only TCR beta chains were sequenced in this cohort, and the absence of alpha or paired-chain data limited detectable features.

The cohort comprised several hundred healthy bone marrow donors. Cohort members were all nominally healthy when sampled, although unrecorded immune exposures were likely present. The donor tested CMV seropositive, placing the donor among the 289 seropositive members of the cohort. A peripheral blood sample was provided by each donor, and peripheral blood mononuclear cells were used for TCR beta sequencing. Genomic DNA extraction from the blood cell samples was performed with the Qiagen DNeasy Blood Extraction Kit. According to the germline V gene (reference sequence), CDR1 reads SEHNR and CDR2 reads FQNEAQ. For this chain, trimming is 4 bases at the V end and 7 bases at the J end, and the number of junction bases without a gene match is 6. The CDR3, cysteine through phenylalanine, is 14 amino acids long. Just CDR3 DNA is preserved here, 42 bases in frame from base 1. Library generation was performed with the immunoSEQ multiplex PCR assay. For the multiplex PCR, a mixture combining 60 forward primers for TCR Vbeta segments and 13 reverse primers for TCR Jbeta segments was used. Amplification of the CDR3 region of rearranged TCR beta genes was performed with a multiplex PCR assay on genomic DNA. The amplified TCR beta libraries were sequenced on the Illumina HiSeq System as 87-base-pair reads. For the original study's pipeline: Across the roughly 640 repertoires, a later analysis counted 60 million to 90 million unique TCR beta chains, around 10 million of which were shared by at least two donors. To remove PCR and sequencing errors, raw reads were error-corrected and collapsed into unique sequences using a nearest-neighbor algorithm that merged closely related sequences. CDR3 sequences were aligned to IMGT reference sequences to assign V, D and J gene segments. Each retained sequence needed at least a six-nucleotide match to both a V gene segment and a J gene segment. Rearrangements were called productive when the CDR3 lacked stop codons and stayed in frame with V and J; all others were non-productive. Following IMGT convention, CDR3 was defined as the stretch from the second conserved V-encoded cysteine to the conserved J-encoded phenylalanine. Sequences without an unambiguous match to a single V gene segment were excluded from the earlier analysis of a few hundred of the donors. In an earlier analysis of several hundred of the donors, V segments were called functional above 56.7% productive rearrangements and were called segregating when the between-donor standard deviation exceeded 5%. A statistical classification framework was built for diagnosing cytomegalovirus status from the catalog of TCR beta chain sequences. V and J gene assignment, in a later analysis, came from comparing TCR nucleotide sequences with IMGT/GENE-DB human TR gene sequences. Using the TCRdist pipeline, a later analysis assigned CDR3 sequences along with most-parsimonious VDJ recombination scenarios. In a later analysis, each TCR beta chain was defined by its CDR3 amino acid sequence together with its V-gene family, and reads lacking a unique V-gene family were excluded. To address suspected cross-contamination and a sequencing artifact, a later analysis removed roughly 580 highly shared, low-generation-probability nucleotide sequences. In a later analysis, a clonal expansion index was calculated for each public chain from normalized within-repertoire ranks of inferred template counts. In a later analysis, generation probabilities were computed using a VDJ recombination model fitted to out-of-frame rearrangements, and the results were checked against IGoR. A later analysis scored TCR-TCR, TCR-HLA and TCR-CMV co-occurrence with hypergeometric tests, applying a repertoire-size bias correction to TCR pairs. To estimate false discovery rates, a later analysis permuted the HLA or CMV assignments 20 times. In a later analysis, co-occurring TCRs were grouped using DBSCAN, and TCRdist sequence similarity was added for clustering within HLA-allele-positive subsets. Repertoires with fewer than 30,000 or more than 120,000 public chains were left out of co-occurrence clustering, as were a handful of repertoires with anomalous nucleotide sharing. TCRdb limited this immuneACCESS table to in-frame rearrangements with V and J called. A share of clones is missing; checked studies link under half to unresolved V genes, and the rest is unexplained. V and J calls plus clone size are reproduced from that table; the DNA served to infer D and trimming. Counted in this sample were around 87,000 clones; 81% of them appeared once. About 1.2% of the sample belongs to the ten largest clones.

Concerning this clone itself: It lacks a known antigen. There are no base qualities to consult, and no much larger clone falls within one base.

The chain joins TRBV7-9 to TRBJ2-1, and 8 junctional nucleotides match TRBD1. This TCR came from a girl aged 2-10 years in good health and CMV-seropositive. The sequencing sample was made of PBMCs. The CDR3 in this case is CASSSRQGRNEQFF. The nucleotides are TGTGCCAGCAGCTCCAGACAGGGGAGGAATGAGCAGTTCTTC.